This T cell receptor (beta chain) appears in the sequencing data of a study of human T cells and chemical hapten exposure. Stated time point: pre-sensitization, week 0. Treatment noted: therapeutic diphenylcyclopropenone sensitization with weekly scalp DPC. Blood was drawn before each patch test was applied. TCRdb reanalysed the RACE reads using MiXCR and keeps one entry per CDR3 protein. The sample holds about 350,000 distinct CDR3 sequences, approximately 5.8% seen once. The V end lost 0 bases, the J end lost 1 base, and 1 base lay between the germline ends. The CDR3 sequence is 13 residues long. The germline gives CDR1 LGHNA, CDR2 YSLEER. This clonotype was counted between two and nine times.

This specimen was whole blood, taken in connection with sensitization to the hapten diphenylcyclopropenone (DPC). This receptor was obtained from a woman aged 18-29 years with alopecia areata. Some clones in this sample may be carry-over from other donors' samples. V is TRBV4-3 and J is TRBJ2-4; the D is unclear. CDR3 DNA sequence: TGCGCCAGCAGCCAAGACGCCAAAAACATTCAGTACTTC. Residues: CASSQDAKNIQYF.